This T cell receptor beta chain was retrieved from a study of response to subunit inactivated influenza vaccine. This clonotype was seen a few times. The antigen is undetermined. The CDR3 is made up of 14 amino acids. In germline, CDR1 is SGHTA, CDR2 FQGNSA. V lost 1 base and J 5 bases, leaving 8 bases between the germline ends. Study-wide points: It was suggested by the authors that few new T cells are recruited by each seasonal influenza vaccination.

TCRdb analysed the RT-PCR reads with MiXCR anew, one entry per CDR3 protein. The data show about 650,000 distinct CDR3 sequences, about 15% seen once. The V call is TRBV7-2, the J call TRBJ2-2; unclear D gene. Sample: PBMCs from blood, taken 11 to 12 days after vaccination. This sequence originates from a man aged 45-60 years who received an inactivated influenza vaccine. In nucleotides, the CDR3 is TGTGCCAGCAGCTTAGTTGTGGAGACCGGGGAGCTGTTTTTT. The encoded protein is CASSLVVETGELFF. The whole variable domain, filled in from reference TRBV7-2 and TRBJ2-2, reads GAGVSQSPSNKVTEKGKDVELRCDPISGHTALYWYRQSLGQGLEFLIYFQGNSAPDKSGLPSDRFSAERTGGSVSTLTIQRTQQEDSAVYLCASSLVVETGELFFGEGSRLTVL.